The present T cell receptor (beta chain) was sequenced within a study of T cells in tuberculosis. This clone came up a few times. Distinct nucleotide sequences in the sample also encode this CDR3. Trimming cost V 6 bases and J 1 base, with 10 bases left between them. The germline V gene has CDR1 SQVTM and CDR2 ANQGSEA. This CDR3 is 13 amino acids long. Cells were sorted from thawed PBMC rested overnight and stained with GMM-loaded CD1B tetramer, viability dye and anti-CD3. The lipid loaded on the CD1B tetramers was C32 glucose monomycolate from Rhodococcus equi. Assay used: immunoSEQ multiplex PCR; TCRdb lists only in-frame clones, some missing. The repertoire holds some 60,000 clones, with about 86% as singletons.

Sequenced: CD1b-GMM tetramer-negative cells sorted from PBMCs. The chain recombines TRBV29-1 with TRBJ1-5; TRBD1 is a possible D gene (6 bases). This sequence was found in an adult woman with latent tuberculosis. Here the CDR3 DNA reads TGCAGCGTCGGCGGACAGAGCAATCAGCCCCAGCATTTT. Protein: CSVGGQSNQPQHF.